Described below is a single T cell receptor beta chain sequence and its context. Its cognate antigen is unknown. The sample is drawn from a study of cytomegalovirus exposure and HLA in healthy donors. This CDR3 region has 18 residues. Trimming removed 6 bases from V and 4 bases from J; junction bases left unmatched: 20. Generated by immunoSEQ multiplex PCR, the TCRdb table keeps only in-frame clones and is missing some. This table has 71,000 or so clones, around 94% appearing once. While the first cohort had about 610 subjects, the donors belonged to the separate validation cohort of roughly 120 subjects. General study points: The study listed roughly 150 cytomegalovirus-associated TCR beta chains.

The sample consisted of PBMCs. The chain employs TRBV5-3 and TRBJ1-2; TRBD1 agrees at 8 bases. TRBV5-3 is an ORF, with its function uncertain. This receptor was obtained from a woman aged 18 to 35 in good health and CMV-seropositive. The CDR3 nucleotides read TGTGCCAGAACCATCTCTCGGACAGGGAGCACAACTATCTATGGCTACACCTTC. Protein: CARTISRTGSTTIYGYTF.